A single sample gave rise to the 24 T cell receptor beta chains below, sequenced in a study of blood T cells in healthy people across ages. Next came a second PCR, run for about 7 to 11 cycles, which used a sample-barcoded 5' primer along with a J-beta primer mix. MiXCR was run by TCRdb on the 5' RACE reads, yielding one entry per CDR3 protein. The sample lists roughly 1,500,000 distinct CDR3 sequences, roughly 45% occurring once. The sequenced sample consisted of blood. These receptors all stem from a woman aged 18-30 years in good health.

The chain carries TRBV15 and TRBJ2-7; TRBD2 is a possible D gene (5 bases). Per germline, CDR1 LNHNV and CDR2 YYDKDF (reference sequence). This CDR3 has 14 amino acids. The ends were cut back, 7 bases at V and 5 bases at J, with 18 bases in the middle. CDR3 in DNA: TGTGCCACCAAGACTACAAGGAGCGAGAACGAGCAGTACTTC. Translated: CATKTTRSENEQYF. The full variable domain, rest sourced from reference TRBV15 and TRBJ2-7, is DAMVIQNPRYQVTQFGKPVTLSCSQTLNHNVMYWYQQKSSQAPKLLFHYYDKDFNNEADTPDNFQSRRPNTSFCFLDIRSPGLGDTAMYLCATKTTRSENEQYFGPGTRLTVT.

This clonotype was seen a few times. The rearrangement uses TRBV20-1 and TRBJ2-7, with D possibly matching TRBD1 (6 bases). The germline CDR1 and CDR2 sequences are DFQATT and SNEGSKA (reference sequence). The V end was cut by 0 bases, the J end by 4 bases, with 13 bases between. The CDR3 has 14 amino acids. CDR3 protein: CSARDIDRSYEQYF. For the CDR3, the DNA is TGCAGTGCTAGAGATATCGACAGGAGTTACGAGCAGTACTTC.

The V gene is TRBV10-3, the J gene TRBJ2-7; 9 bases are shared with TRBD2. With V trimmed by 4 bases and J by 5 bases, 3 bases remained unmatched. The CDR3 spans 13 residues. Germline V gives CDR1 ENHRY, CDR2 SYGVKD. The CDR3 DNA reads as TGTGCCATCAGTGCCGCGGGAGGGGACGAGCAGTACTTC. Protein: CAISAAGGDEQYF.

A note on this clonotype: This is likely an artifact of a read error, given a far larger clone one base away. The V call is TRBV4-1, the J call TRBJ2-5, with D uncertain. The CDR3 is 12 residues long. Germline-derived CDR1 and CDR2 are MGHRA and YSYEKL. V was trimmed by 0 bases and J by 11 bases, leaving 10 bases between them. The CDR3 nucleotides read TGCGCCAGCAGCCAAGATCTATACGTGCAGTACTTC. This codes for CASSQDLYVQYF.

DNA of the CDR3: TGTGCCAGCAGCGAGGGCGGACAGGCAAACTCCTACGAGCAGTACTTC. It encodes CASSEGGQANSYEQYF. The chain uses TRBV9 and TRBJ2-5; 7 bases are shared with TRBD1. The DNA end is a closer match to TRBJ2-7, so the J assignment may be wrong. The CDR3 sequence is 16 residues long. The V gene's germline CDR1 is SGDLS and CDR2 YYNGEE.

In its sample, this clonotype was seen once. The V gene is TRBV28, the J gene TRBJ1-6; 7 nucleotides agree with TRBD1. V lost 7 bases, J lost 5 bases, and 14 bases stayed unmatched. The germline gives CDR1 MDHEN, CDR2 SYDVKM. This CDR3 spans 17 amino acids. The CDR3 loop is CASNLQGIAPNNSPLHF. In DNA, the CDR3 is TGTGCCAGCAACCTACAGGGGATAGCCCCTAATAATTCACCCCTCCACTTT.

The gene calls are TRBV20-1 and TRBJ2-7, with D maybe TRBD2 (5 bases). The CDR3 runs to 14 residues. Trimming removed 6 bases from V and 2 bases from J, with 17 bases in between. Germline CDR1 is DFQATT and CDR2 is SNEGSKA (reference sequence). The CDR3 nucleotides are TGCAGTGCCAGCGGCGGTGGGCAAACCTACGAGCAGTACTTC. Amino acids: CSASGGGQTYEQYF.

This clonotype has only a few counts. The chain joins TRBV12-3 or TRBV12-4 to TRBJ2-7, with D possibly matching TRBD2 (6 bases). Trimming pared 5 bases from V and 2 bases from J, leaving 13 bases between. This CDR3 contains 14 residues. As DNA, the CDR3 is TGTGCCAGCAGTCCTGCGACTAGGCCCTACGAGCAGTACTTC. This codes for CASSPATRPYEQYF.

This clonotype occurred many times. At one end the junction does not follow the germline gene, possibly because of a read error. The chain recombines TRBV5-1 with TRBJ2-7; D gene uncertain. The CDR3 is 13 amino acids. Germline lookup yields CDR1 SGHRS and CDR2 YFSETQ. The CDR3 protein is CASSLGSAYEQYF. Written as DNA, the CDR3 is TGTGCCAGCAGTTTAGGGTCAGCCTACGAGCAGTACTTC. Drawing the rest from reference TRBV5-1 and TRBJ2-7, the complete variable domain is KAGVTQTPRYLIKTRGQQVTLSCSPISGHRSVSWYQQTPGQGLQFLFEYFSETQRNKGNFPGRFSGRQFSNSRSEMNVSTLELGDSALYLCASSLGSAYEQYFGPGTRLTVT.

The chain employs TRBV28 and TRBJ1-5, with TRBD1 matching over 7 bases. V shed 3 bases, J shed 9 bases, and the junction held 8 bases outside the gene matches. CDR1 and CDR2 from the germline V gene are MDHEN and SYDVKM. The CDR3 spans 14 residues. The chain's CDR3 is CASSLVGQSMPQHF. CDR3 DNA: TGTGCCAGCAGTTTGGTGGGACAGAGTATGCCCCAGCATTTT.

This clonotype was picked up a small number of times. The rearrangement links TRBV6-2 or TRBV6-3 to TRBJ2-1, with D perhaps TRBD1 or TRBD2 (5 bases each). The CDR3 covers 16 residues. The V end lost 6 bases, the J end lost 2 bases, and 17 bases lay between the germline ends. In germline, CDR1 is MNHEY, CDR2 SVGEGT. The CDR3 coding sequence is TGTGCCAGCAGCCCTCCCGGGGTCAGGGCCTACAATGAGCAGTTCTTC. Its translation is CASSPPGVRAYNEQFF.

V gene TRBV5-1 combines with J gene TRBJ1-4; perhaps TRBD1 as D (5 bases). V lost 0 bases to trimming and J lost 8 bases, with 14 bases between them. Germline CDR1 is SGHRS and CDR2 is YFSETQ. The CDR3 extends over 15 amino acids. The DNA of the CDR3 is TGCGCCAGCAGCTTGGCCACAGGTCTACGGGAAAAACTGTTTTTT. Protein product: CASSLATGLREKLFF.

This clonotype was counted between two and nine times. The genes are TRBV27 and TRBJ1-2; D perhaps matches TRBD1 (5 bases). The CDR3 extends over 13 amino acids. Germline CDR1 reads MNHEY; CDR2 reads SMNVEV (reference sequence). Trimming left V 8 bases short and J 7 bases short, with 17 bases between. In nucleotides, the CDR3 is TGTGCCAGCGCCGGGACGGTTGGGGGTGGCTACACCTTC. It yields the protein CASAGTVGGGYTF.

The chain uses TRBV25-1 and TRBJ1-2, with 7 bases aligning to TRBD1. Germline CDR1 MGHDK, CDR2 SYGVNS. The length of the CDR3 is 12 residues. Germline trimming cut 6 bases from V and 6 bases from J; bases unmatched to any gene: 4. The CDR3 DNA reads as TGTGCCAGCAGGGGGGACAGCCATGGCTACACCTTC. Its protein product is CASRGDSHGYTF.

The genes are TRBV20-1 and TRBJ1-4, with unresolved D. The germline gives CDR1 DFQATT, CDR2 SNEGSKA (reference sequence). The CDR3 is made up of 15 amino acids. Trimming stripped 5 bases from V and 0 bases from J, with 13 bases between. The CDR3 DNA reads TGCAGTGCTCTCCGGGCGGCAGCAACTAATGAAAAACTGTTTTTT. Protein: CSALRAAATNEKLFF.

This chain connects TRBV6-1 to TRBJ2-1, with 7 bases identical to TRBD2. The ends lost 2 bases at V and 6 bases at J; junction bases unmatched: 13. The CDR3 spans 17 residues. CDR1 and CDR2 (germline): MNHNS, SASEGT. DNA for the CDR3: TGTGCCAGCAGTGAAATTCTGCGGGAGTTAAGAACCAATGAGCAGTTCTTC. Translation gives CASSEILRELRTNEQFF.

The chain recombines TRBV2 with TRBJ1-1; D might be TRBD1 (5 bases). V was cut by 6 bases and J by 1 base, with 12 bases left in between. Germline loops: CDR1 SNHLY, CDR2 FYNNEI. The CDR3 runs 14 residues. CDR3 in DNA: TGTGCCAGCAGCGACCCGGGACCGAACACTGAAGCTTTCTTT. Protein sequence: CASSDPGPNTEAFF.

The V and J genes are TRBV7-9 and TRBJ2-1; tentative D call: TRBD2 (6 bases). The end of the DNA fits TRBJ2-7 better, so the J call may be wrong. The CDR3 covers 15 residues. The germline V gene has CDR1 SEHNR and CDR2 FQNEAQ (reference sequence). CDR3 DNA: TGTGCCAGCAGCGGGCGGTCGGGGGTCGATTACGAGCAGTACTTC. This gives the protein CASSGRSGVDYEQYF.

A few counts support this clonotype. V gene TRBV28 combines with J gene TRBJ2-7, with 9 bases that match TRBD1. The CDR3 has 14 amino acids. V dropped 6 bases and J dropped 5; count of bases not matched to a gene: 8. Germline lookup yields CDR1 MDHEN and CDR2 SYDVKM. The CDR3 region is CASRGPGQGNEQYF. DNA of the CDR3: TGTGCCAGCAGGGGGCCGGGACAGGGTAACGAGCAGTACTTC.

This clonotype was found once. The gene calls are TRBV5-6 and TRBJ2-3, with TRBD2 matching 14 bases. The CDR3 length is 18 residues. Germline CDR1 is SGHDT and CDR2 is YYEEEE. J lost 3 bases, V lost 3 bases, and 9 bases had no gene match. This CDR3 reads CASSSGTSGSVGTDTQYF. In DNA form, the CDR3 reads TGTGCCAGCAGCTCCGGGACTAGCGGGAGTGTAGGTACAGATACGCAGTATTTT.

This clonotype was counted a single time. The J gene is TRBJ2-6, the V gene TRBV12-3 or TRBV12-4, with TRBD2 matching 7 bases. With V trimmed by 2 bases and J by 16 bases, 5 bases remained unmatched. This CDR3 spans 12 amino acids. CDR3 loop: CASSLPGRGLTF. The CDR3 bases are TGTGCCAGCAGTTTACCGGGGAGGGGACTGACTTTC.

In its sample, this clonotype was seen a few times. This sequence joins TRBV6-5 and TRBJ2-5; D is perhaps TRBD1 (5 bases). Looked up from germline, CDR1 is MNHEY and CDR2 is SVGAGI. This CDR3 has 17 amino acids. With 1 base removed from V and 6 bases from J, the gap between germline ends came to 21 bases. The CDR3 loop is CASSYLGGWTSPQTQYF. CDR3 DNA: TGTGCCAGCAGTTACTTGGGTGGTTGGACATCCCCCCAGACCCAGTACTTC.

This clonotype was counted once. This sequence joins TRBV7-2 and TRBJ2-3; the D is unclear. V was shortened by 5 bases and J by 4 bases, with 10 bases between the two germline ends. This CDR3 contains 13 residues. CDR1 and CDR2 (germline): SGHTA, FQGNSA. The CDR3 region is CASSVPVPDTQYF. DNA of the CDR3: TGTGCCAGCAGCGTACCAGTTCCAGATACGCAGTATTTT.

The chain has TRBV2 and TRBJ2-6, with D hard to call. From germline, CDR1 is SNHLY and CDR2 FYNNEI. This CDR3 contains 15 residues. V lost 2 bases to trimming and J lost 2 bases, with 7 bases between them. The CDR3 sequence is CASSEYLAGANVLTF. CDR3 nucleotides: TGTGCCAGCAGTGAATATCTAGCTGGGGCCAACGTCCTGACTTTC.